This record covers a single T cell receptor beta chain. CDR1 is SGDLS and CDR2 is YYNGEE in the germline V gene. The trim removed 2 bases at V and 2 bases at J, leaving 4 bases unmatched. The CDR3 extends over 18 amino acids. The sample comes from a study of CD8 T cells in Susac syndrome. Random-hexamer reverse transcription was applied to about 0.5 to 1 ug RNA. One entry per CDR3 protein, called by TCRdb with MiXCR from the immunoSEQ multiplex PCR reads. The sample shows 120,000 to 150,000 distinct CDR3 sequences, roughly 95% of them seen only once. V and J are TRBV9 and TRBJ2-1, with 16 bases that match TRBD2. The sample was CD4+ T cells from PBMCs. The sequence was collected from a human donor in good health. CDR3 DNA: TGTGCCAGCAGCGTCGGGACTAGCGGGAGGGAAACCTACAATGAGCAGTTCTTC. The encoded protein is CASSVGTSGRETYNEQFF.